Reported below is one T cell receptor beta chain. Constant-segment primers were used for 5'RACE, and the resulting TCR alpha and TCR beta cDNA libraries carried sample barcodes and UMIs. MiXCR was run by TCRdb on the 5' RACE reads, yielding one entry per CDR3 protein. The data show about 400,000 distinct CDR3 sequences, about 22% seen once. The sample is drawn from a study of T-cell memory formation after mild COVID-19. Turning to the study itself: TCR clusters were largely donor specific.

Sequencing input: PBMCs or a T cell subset sorted from them (not recorded which). This clonotype was sampled from an adult woman who had mild COVID-19 (a few samples of this study predate the infection). Cell type and time point are not known.

In nucleotides, the CDR3 is TGCAGTGCTAGGGACAGCCCCTCTCGTAATGAGCAGTTCTTC. It encodes CSARDSPSRNEQFF. This chain joins TRBV20-1 and TRBJ2-1, with D maybe TRBD1 (6 bases). The germline V and J ends were trimmed by 3 bases and 7 bases, with 16 bases remaining between them. The CDR3 loop spans 14 amino acids. CDR1 and CDR2 from the germline V gene are DFQATT and SNEGSKA (reference sequence).